This T cell receptor (beta chain) was documented in a study of T cells after yellow fever vaccination. Only a few counts were recorded for this clonotype. Using its own MiXCR run on the 5' RACE reads, TCRdb lists one record per CDR3 protein. The table has about 630,000 distinct CDR3 sequences, over 9% seen once. The CDR3 spans 15 residues. Trimming cost V 4 bases and J 5 bases; bases outside gene matches: 6. CDR1 and CDR2 (germline): SGHKS, YYEKEE (reference sequence). This chain connects TRBV5-5 to TRBJ2-5; the match to TRBD2 covers 12 bases. This TCR derives from a man aged 25-45 years who received the YFV17D yellow fever vaccine. This material consisted of PBMCs, taken on the day of the yellow fever booster vaccination. CDR3 nucleotide sequence: TGTGCCAGCAGCGAACTAGCGGGAGGAGGGGAGACCCAGTACTTC. It yields the protein CASSELAGGGETQYF.